Listed below are T cell receptor beta chains from one sample, sequenced in a study of blood T cell repertoires in COVID-19. This table comes from immunoSEQ multiplex PCR, and its TCRdb copy is limited to in-frame clones, with some not included. Of roughly 250,000 clones listed, 83% are singletons. Material for sequencing was peripheral blood. All receptors come from a human donor in a cohort sampled during active COVID-19. CDR3s include the opening cysteine and the closing phenylalanine or tryptophan. D genes are given only for firm matches. Clone size is given for some rows only: seen once, a few or many times, or a class if the clone is expanded.

TRBV11-2,TRBD2,once,TRBJ2-7,CASSAVAGGWEQYF,TGTGCCAGCAGCGCCGTAGCGGGAGGTTGGGAGCAGTACTTC
TRBV11-2,TRBD2,.,TRBJ2-5,CASARLAQETQYF,TGTGCCAGCGCGAGACTAGCTCAAGAGACCCAGTACTTC
TRBV5-8,TRBD2,.,TRBJ2-7,CASSLLAGGNSYEQYF,TGTGCCAGCAGCTTACTAGCGGGGGGAAACTCCTACGAGCAGTACTTC
TRBV20-1,.,.,TRBJ2-1,CSARWGDEFF,TGCAGTGCTAGATGGGGGGATGAGTTCTTC
TRBV5-1,.,.,TRBJ1-3,CASSSNPTVRGGPSGNTIYF,TGCGCCAGCAGCTCGAACCCGACGGTCAGAGGGGGTCCTTCTGGAAACACCATATATTTT
TRBV5-5,.,.,TRBJ2-7,CASSLGWQVHEQYF,TGTGCCAGCAGCTTGGGGTGGCAGGTCCACGAGCAGTACTTC
TRBV24-1,TRBD1,.,TRBJ1-1,CATSDHGTGFTEAFF,TGTGCCACCAGTGACCACGGGACAGGGTTCACTGAAGCTTTCTTT
TRBV10-3,.,.,TRBJ2-5,CAISESDRNQETQYF,TGTGCCATCAGTGAGTCTGATAGAAACCAAGAGACCCAGTACTTC
TRBV4-2,TRBD1,.,TRBJ1-1,CASSLTTGQTEAFF,TGTGCCAGCAGCCTCACGACAGGGCAGACTGAAGCTTTCTTT
TRBV29-1,TRBD1,few,TRBJ1-2,CSVGRDRDGYTF,TGCAGCGTGGGGCGGGACAGAGATGGCTACACCTTC
TRBV2,.,few,TRBJ1-4,CASRDTEKLFF,TGTGCCAGCAGGGACACTGAAAAACTGTTTTTT
TRBV9,.,few,TRBJ2-7,CASSVEGGTGYEQYF,TGTGCCAGCAGCGTAGAGGGGGGGACAGGCTACGAGCAGTACTTC
TRBV5-6,.,.,TRBJ2-7,CASSLVRSDEQYF,TGTGCCAGCAGCTTGGTGAGAAGCGACGAGCAGTACTTC
TRBV5-1,TRBD2,.,TRBJ2-5,CASRSPAGVGETQYF,TGCGCCAGCAGGTCCCCAGCGGGAGTGGGAGAGACCCAGTACTTC
TRBV4-1,.,few,TRBJ2-3,CASSQAVSFPRTDTQYF,TGCGCCAGCAGCCAAGCGGTTTCCTTCCCCCGCACAGATACGCAGTATTTT
TRBV7-9,.,.,TRBJ2-3,CASSLSASVDTQYF,TGTGCCAGCAGCTTATCTGCTAGCGTTGATACGCAGTATTTT
TRBV29-1,TRBD1,.,TRBJ2-2,CSVLAAGGNTGELFF,TGCAGCGTTTTAGCGGCAGGGGGCAACACCGGGGAGCTGTTTTTT
TRBV4-1,TRBD2,.,TRBJ2-3,CASSPLLSSGSPDTQYF,TGCGCCAGCAGCCCCCTCTTGTCTAGCGGGAGCCCAGATACGCAGTATTTT
TRBV7-9,TRBD2,.,TRBJ2-1,CASSFQAGEYNEQFF,TGTGCCAGCAGCTTCCAAGCGGGGGAGTACAATGAGCAGTTCTTC
TRBV12-3/TRBV12-4,.,.,TRBJ2-2,CASSFRRTGELFF,TGTGCCAGCAGTTTTAGGAGAACCGGGGAGCTGTTTTTT
TRBV10-3,TRBD2,.,TRBJ2-1,CAISEIRASGAPGNEQFF,TGTGCCATCAGTGAGATACGGGCTAGCGGGGCCCCGGGGAATGAGCAGTTCTTC
TRBV11-3,.,.,TRBJ2-1,CASSPQRSPRDEQFF,TGTGCCAGCAGCCCTCAGCGGAGCCCTAGGGATGAGCAGTTCTTC
TRBV27,.,.,TRBJ2-5,CASSGDPYETQYF,TGTGCCAGCAGTGGAGACCCATACGAGACCCAGTACTTC
TRBV6-6,.,.,TRBJ1-6,CASSQPGLRDNSPLHF,TGTGCCAGCAGTCAGCCGGGACTTCGCGATAATTCACCCCTCCACTTT
TRBV2,TRBD2,.,TRBJ2-5,CASSASLAGVGETQYF,TGTGCCAGCAGTGCAAGTCTAGCGGGAGTCGGAGAGACCCAGTACTTC
TRBV21-1,.,.,TRBJ2-7,CASSKDWGPQEHHEQYF,TGTGCCAGCAGCAAAGATTGGGGCCCACAAGAGCACCACGAGCAGTACTTC
TRBV29-1,.,.,TRBJ1-2,CSVDRDYGYTF,TGCAGCGTTGACAGGGACTATGGCTACACCTTC
TRBV2,TRBD1,few,TRBJ1-5,CASSGTGAGNQPQHF,TGTGCCAGCAGTGGGACAGGGGCGGGCAATCAGCCCCAGCATTTT
TRBV27,.,.,TRBJ1-1,CAASRDSNTEAFF,TGTGCCGCATCAAGGGACTCAAACACTGAAGCTTTCTTT
TRBV10-3,.,.,TRBJ1-1,CAISDRDEAFF,TGTGCCATCAGTGACAGGGATGAAGCTTTCTTT
TRBV19,TRBD1,.,TRBJ1-2,CASTPDRSAYGYTF,TGTGCCAGTACCCCGGACAGGAGCGCTTATGGCTACACCTTC
TRBV6-5,TRBD1,.,TRBJ2-3,CASTKTGVGTDTQYF,TGTGCCAGCACCAAAACAGGGGTGGGAACAGATACGCAGTATTTT
TRBV5-6,TRBD1,.,TRBJ1-4,CASSLAVTGDEKLFF,TGTGCCAGCAGCTTGGCGGTGACAGGGGATGAAAAACTGTTTTTT
TRBV3-1/TRBV3-2,TRBD2,many,TRBJ2-7,CASSQGGGGYEQYF,TGTGCCAGCAGCCAAGGAGGCGGGGGGTACGAGCAGTACTTC
TRBV19,.,.,TRBJ1-5,CASSIRGGDQPQHF,TGTGCCAGTAGTATAAGGGGAGGAGATCAGCCCCAGCATTTT
TRBV7-8,.,.,TRBJ2-2,CASSSRRGNTGELFF,TGTGCCAGCAGCTCCCGTCGGGGGAACACCGGGGAGCTGTTTTTT
TRBV10-3,TRBD1,.,TRBJ1-2,CAISLGQGNYGYTF,TGTGCCATCAGCCTGGGACAGGGGAACTATGGCTACACCTTC
TRBV6-5,.,.,TRBJ2-1,CASSLGPPRDYNEQFF,TGTGCCAGCAGTTTAGGGCCACCCCGGGACTACAATGAGCAGTTCTTC
TRBV27,.,.,TRBJ2-7,CASSLYRERGEQYF,TGTGCCAGCAGTTTATACAGGGAGAGGGGCGAGCAGTACTTC
TRBV28,TRBD1,.,TRBJ1-5,CASTPLGGQGSSQPQHF,TGTGCCAGCACCCCTCTGGGGGGACAGGGGAGTAGTCAGCCCCAGCATTTT
TRBV28,.,.,TRBJ1-5,CASSFVQGNQPQHF,TGTGCCAGCAGTTTTGTCCAGGGAAATCAGCCCCAGCATTTT
TRBV6-1,TRBD2,once,TRBJ2-2,CASSDWTSGSPRELFF,TGTGCCAGCAGTGACTGGACTAGCGGGAGCCCCCGGGAGCTGTTTTTT